Listed below are T cell receptor beta chains from one sample, sequenced in a study of T cell responses to AZD1222 COVID-19 vaccine. TCRdb keeps only in-frame clones here, not all; method: immunoSEQ multiplex PCR. Of about 98,000 clones in the sample, approximately 91% are singletons; the top ten hold approximately 5.5%. The sample in question was peripheral blood, obtained on day 0 of AZD1222 vaccination. The receptor source for this set is an adult in good health. Each CDR3 is given with its conserved first and last residue. The D gene is left open where the match is weak. Not all rows give a size; the values are once, few, many and, for expanded clones, a class.

V gene,J gene,D gene,clone size,CDR3 DNA,CDR3 protein
TRBV27,TRBJ2-1,NA,NA,TGTGCCAGCAGACCCCATGCAAGTTCGTACAATGAGCAGTTCTTC,CASRPHASSYNEQFF
TRBV9,TRBJ1-3,NA,NA,TGTGCCAGCAGCGCCGGGGTAAGCTCTGGAAACACCATATATTTT,CASSAGVSSGNTIYF
TRBV6-4,TRBJ1-5,NA,few,TGTGCCAGCAGTGACTCGGGGGGAGCGGGACAGCCCCAGCATTTT,CASSDSGGAGQPQHF
TRBV30,TRBJ1-2,NA,NA,TGTGCCTGTCAGGGGTATGGCTACACCTTC,CACQGYGYTF
TRBV5-4,TRBJ2-2,TRBD2,NA,TGTGCCAGCAGCTTGGTCCGGACTAGCGGAGGCACCGGGGAGCTGTTTTTT,CASSLVRTSGGTGELFF
TRBV28,TRBJ1-1,NA,NA,TGTGCCAGCAGTCCCGAGTACACTGAAGCTTTCTTT,CASSPEYTEAFF
TRBV5-4,TRBJ1-2,NA,NA,TGTGCCAGCAGCATACAGGGTATTGGCTATGGCTACACCTTC,CASSIQGIGYGYTF
TRBV7-2,TRBJ1-1,TRBD1,few,TGTGCCAGCAGCTTATTTGGGTGGTCAGGGGGCCTGAACACTGAAGCTTTCTTT,CASSLFGWSGGLNTEAFF
TRBV27,TRBJ2-7,TRBD1,NA,TGTGCCAGCAGTTCCGGGACAGGGAACTACGAGCAGTACTTC,CASSSGTGNYEQYF
TRBV3-1/TRBV3-2,TRBJ2-3,TRBD2,NA,TGTGCCAGCAGCCAAGGGGGGGTAGCGGGAGGAGCTACGCAGTATTTT,CASSQGGVAGGATQYF
TRBV20-1,TRBJ2-5,NA,NA,TGCAGTGCTAGTGGGGGGAGAGAGACCCAGTACTTC,CSASGGRETQYF
TRBV28,TRBJ2-2,TRBD1,NA,TGTGCCAGCTATGGGCGGGACAGGGGGCGAGTCGGGGAGCTGTTTTTT,CASYGRDRGRVGELFF
TRBV18,TRBJ2-7,TRBD2,NA,TGTGCCAGCTCACCACTAGCTTCCGGGACTAGCGGGAGAAACGAGCAGTACTTC,CASSPLASGTSGRNEQYF
TRBV19,TRBJ2-7,NA,NA,TGTGCCAGTAGTACCCCGGCAGGTGCCTTGGGCGAGCAGTACTTC,CASSTPAGALGEQYF
TRBV5-1,TRBJ1-2,TRBD1,NA,TGCGCCAGCAGCCCCTACCAGACAGGGGGCGTCGGTGGCTACACCTTC,CASSPYQTGGVGGYTF
TRBV4-3,TRBJ1-2,TRBD1,NA,TGCGCCAGCAGCCAAGAAAGCAGGGGGCGCGACTATGGCTACACCTTC,CASSQESRGRDYGYTF
TRBV7-9,TRBJ2-7,NA,NA,TGTGCCAGCAGCTTAGGGCAGGATTCGGCTGAGCAGTACTTC,CASSLGQDSAEQYF
TRBV19,TRBJ1-1,NA,NA,TGTGCCAGTATTAACGCGGGGAAGAACACTGAAGCTTTCTTT,CASINAGKNTEAFF
TRBV19,TRBJ2-1,NA,NA,TGTGCCAGTAGTAGTCCACCCAATGAGCAGTTCTTC,CASSSPPNEQFF
TRBV5-4,TRBJ2-2,NA,few,TGTGCCAGCAGCTTGGCGCAGGGGCGCGGGGAGCTGTTTTTT,CASSLAQGRGELFF
TRBV6-2/TRBV6-3,TRBJ1-2,NA,NA,TGTGCCAGCAGTTACCATTCAACTAACTATGGCTACACCTTC,CASSYHSTNYGYTF
TRBV28,TRBJ2-4,NA,NA,TGTGCCGCCTCGGGACTAGCCAAAAACATTCAGTACTTC,CAASGLAKNIQYF
TRBV30,TRBJ2-2,TRBD2,NA,TGTGCCTGGAGGGGCGGGAGGGCCGCCGGGGAGCTGTTTTTT,CAWRGGRAAGELFF
TRBV5-1,TRBJ2-3,TRBD1,NA,TGCGCCAGCAGCTTACAGGGGGCAGGAGATACGCAGTATTTT,CASSLQGAGDTQYF
TRBV27,TRBJ1-3,NA,NA,TGTGCCAGCAGTCAACACCCCTCGGGATCTGGAAACACCATATATTTT,CASSQHPSGSGNTIYF
TRBV7-9,TRBJ1-2,NA,once,TGTGCCAGCAGCTTAGTCAACCTCTATGGCTACACCTTC,CASSLVNLYGYTF
TRBV7-8,TRBJ2-1,NA,NA,TGTGCCAGCAGCTTTGACGGGAGCCTCTACAATGAGCAGTTCTTC,CASSFDGSLYNEQFF
TRBV3-1/TRBV3-2,TRBJ2-7,TRBD2,NA,TGTGCCAGCAGCCAAAGCGGGAACGCCTACGAGCAGTACTTC,CASSQSGNAYEQYF